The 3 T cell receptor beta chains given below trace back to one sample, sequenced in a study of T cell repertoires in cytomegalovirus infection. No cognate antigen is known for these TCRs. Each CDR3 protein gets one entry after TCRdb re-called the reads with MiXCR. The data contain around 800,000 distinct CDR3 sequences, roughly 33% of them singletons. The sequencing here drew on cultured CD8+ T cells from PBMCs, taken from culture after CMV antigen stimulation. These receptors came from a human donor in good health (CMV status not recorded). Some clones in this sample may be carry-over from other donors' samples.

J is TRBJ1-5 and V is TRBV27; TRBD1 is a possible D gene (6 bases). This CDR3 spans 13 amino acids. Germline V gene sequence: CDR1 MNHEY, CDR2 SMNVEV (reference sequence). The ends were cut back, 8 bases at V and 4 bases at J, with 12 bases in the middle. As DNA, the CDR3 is TGTGCCAGCCGCCAGGGGACAAATCAGCCCCAGCATTTT. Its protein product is CASRQGTNQPQHF.

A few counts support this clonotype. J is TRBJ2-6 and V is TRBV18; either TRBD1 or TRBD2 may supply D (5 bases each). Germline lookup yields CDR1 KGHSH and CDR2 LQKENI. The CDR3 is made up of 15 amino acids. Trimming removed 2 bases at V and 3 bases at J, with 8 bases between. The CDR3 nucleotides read TGTGCCAGCTCACCAGGGACCGATGGGGCCAACGTCCTGACTTTC. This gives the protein CASSPGTDGANVLTF.

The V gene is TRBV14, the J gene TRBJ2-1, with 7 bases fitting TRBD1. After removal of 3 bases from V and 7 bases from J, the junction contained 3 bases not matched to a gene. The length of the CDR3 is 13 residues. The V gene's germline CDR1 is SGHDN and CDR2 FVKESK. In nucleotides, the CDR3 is TGTGCCAGCAGCCAGTACAGGGGTAATGAGCAGTTCTTC. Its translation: CASSQYRGNEQFF.